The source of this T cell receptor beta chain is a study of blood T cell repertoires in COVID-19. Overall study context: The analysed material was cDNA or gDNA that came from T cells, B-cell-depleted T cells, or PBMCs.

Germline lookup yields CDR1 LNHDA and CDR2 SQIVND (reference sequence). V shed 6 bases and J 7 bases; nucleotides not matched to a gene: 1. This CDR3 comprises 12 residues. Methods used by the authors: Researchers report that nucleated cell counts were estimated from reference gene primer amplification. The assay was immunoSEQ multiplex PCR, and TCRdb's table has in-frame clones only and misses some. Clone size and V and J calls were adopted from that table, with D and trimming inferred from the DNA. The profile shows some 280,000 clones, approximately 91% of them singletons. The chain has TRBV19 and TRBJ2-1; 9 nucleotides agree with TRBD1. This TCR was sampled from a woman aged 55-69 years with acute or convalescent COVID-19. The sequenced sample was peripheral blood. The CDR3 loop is CASSGQGNEQFF. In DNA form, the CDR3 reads TGTGCCAGTAGCGGACAGGGGAATGAGCAGTTCTTC.